This paragraph reports one T cell receptor beta chain. This sample stems from a study of shared clonotypes between healthy human individuals. Sequencing used immunoSEQ multiplex PCR; TCRdb keeps in-frame clones, though not all of them. The sample shows some 500,000 clones, approximately 94% of them seen only once. Trimming pared 0 bases from V and 6 bases from J, leaving 10 bases between. From germline, CDR1 is SGHNT and CDR2 YYREEE (reference sequence). The CDR3 contains 14 residues. This clonotype originated in a woman aged 25 to 39 in good health. This chain uses TRBV5-4 with TRBJ2-4, with D perhaps TRBD1 (5 bases). The material sequenced was naive CD4+ T cells sorted from blood. Subset specified: CD45RA+ positively selected. Here the CDR3 DNA reads TGTGCCAGCAGCTTGGTTCAGGGTGCAAACATTCAGTACTTC. Encoded protein: CASSLVQGANIQYF.